One sample yielded the 23 T cell receptor beta chains listed below, sequenced in a study of cytomegalovirus exposure and HLA in healthy donors. Here immunoSEQ multiplex PCR was the method, and the copy in TCRdb shows in-frame clones only, minus some. Here the sample spans 150,000 to 200,000 clones, 86% being singletons. Sequencing used PBMCs. The receptors derive from a woman aged 18-30 years in good health and CMV-seronegative.

This clone was counted only a few times. This chain connects TRBV4-3 to TRBJ2-1, with TRBD2 as a possible D gene (5 bases). V lost 0 bases and J 1 base, leaving 10 bases between the germline ends. This CDR3 is built from 16 residues. Germline V lookup: CDR1 LGHNA, CDR2 YSLEER. CDR3 amino acids: CASSQDHRGSYNEQFF. The CDR3 DNA reads as TGCGCCAGCAGCCAAGATCACCGAGGGTCCTACAATGAGCAGTTCTTC.

The J gene is TRBJ2-1, the V gene TRBV7-8, with 14 positions matching TRBD2. CDR3 length equals 17 residues. Germline-derived CDR1 and CDR2 are SGHVS and FQNEAQ. V gave up 4 bases and J gave up 1 base; unmatched junction bases: 3. CDR3 nucleotides: TGTGCCAGCAGCTCGGGACTAGCGGGAGTATCCTACAATGAGCAGTTCTTC. Amino acids: CASSSGLAGVSYNEQFF.

The chain has TRBV19 and TRBJ2-3, with a tentative D call TRBD1 (6 bases). The CDR3 is 10 amino acids. Per germline, CDR1 LNHDA and CDR2 SQIVND (reference sequence). The V end lost 10 bases, the J end lost 8 bases, and 10 bases lay between the germline ends. The CDR3 coding sequence is TGTGCCACCTCACAGGGTACGCAGTATTTT. It is translated as CATSQGTQYF. Supplemented by reference TRBV19 and TRBJ2-3, the full variable domain reads DGGITQSPKYLFRKEGQNVTLSCEQNLNHDAMYWYRQDPGQGLRLIYYSQIVNDFQKGDIAEGYSVSREKKESFPLTVTSAQKNPTAFYLCATSQGTQYFGPGTRLTVL.

The V call is TRBV4-3, the J call TRBJ1-3; unclear D gene. Deletions cut 0 bases from V and 4 bases from J, with 4 bases between. The CDR3 is 13 amino acids. Germline-derived CDR1 and CDR2 are LGHNA and YSLEER. The CDR3 sequence is CASSQDRGNTIYF. DNA of the CDR3: TGCGCCAGCAGCCAAGATCGGGGAAACACCATATATTTT.

V gene TRBV6-5 combines with J gene TRBJ2-4; 8 bases match TRBD1. The V segment lost 7 bases and the J segment 9 bases; nucleotides outside the gene matches: 11. Germline V gene sequence: CDR1 MNHEY, CDR2 SVGAGI. The CDR3 runs 14 residues. The CDR3 DNA sequence: TGTGCCAGCAAGACCGGACAGGGCAGTAGCATTCAGTACTTC. Amino acids: CASKTGQGSSIQYF.

The chain employs TRBV27 and TRBJ2-5, with TRBD1 identical over 7 bases. The V segment lost 2 bases and the J segment 4 bases; nucleotides outside the gene matches: 7. Germline V gene lookup returns CDR1 MNHEY and CDR2 SMNVEV (reference sequence). There are 15 residues in the CDR3. CDR3 nucleotides: TGTGCCAGCAGTTTAAAGGGGGCTTTCCGAGAGACCCAGTACTTC. Translated: CASSLKGAFRETQYF.

There are a few counts of this clone. This sequence joins TRBV6-1 and TRBJ1-2; D not resolved. Per germline, CDR1 MNHNS and CDR2 SASEGT. The CDR3 length is 12 residues. V was pared by 2 bases and J by 8 bases, with 9 bases between. CDR3 sequence reads: CASSERGWGYTF. As DNA, the CDR3 is TGTGCCAGCAGTGAACGGGGTTGGGGCTACACCTTC.

V and J are TRBV4-1 and TRBJ1-1, with D unresolved. Germline lookup yields CDR1 MGHRA and CDR2 YSYEKL. The CDR3 is 14 amino acids. The V gene lost 0 bases and the J gene lost 6 bases, with 11 bases spanning the gap. CDR3 DNA sequence: TGCGCCAGCAGCCAAGATAGGTTAACAGCTGAAGCTTTCTTT. Its protein is CASSQDRLTAEAFF.

The genes are TRBV5-1 and TRBJ1-3, with D tentatively TRBD1 (5 bases). This CDR3 has 14 residues. In germline, CDR1 is SGHRS, CDR2 YFSETQ. With 5 bases removed from V and 2 bases from J, the gap between germline ends came to 11 bases. CDR3 sequence (DNA): TGCGCCAGCAGATCGGGGGGTACTGGAAACACCATATATTTT. Its translation: CASRSGGTGNTIYF.

This chain links TRBV21-1 with TRBJ2-3; TRBD2 reflects the table's D call only, with no check against the DNA. TRBV21-1 represents a pseudogene. The CDR3 is 19 amino acids. The CDR3 sequence is CASSRFNLGLAGGLDTQYF. The CDR3, as DNA: TGTGCCAGCAGCAGGTTTAACCTTGGACTAGCGGGGGGGCTAGATACGCAGTATTTT.

V and J are TRBV29-1 and TRBJ2-5; 14 nucleotides match TRBD2. The CDR3 consists of 16 residues. V gave up 4 bases and J gave up 2 bases; unmatched junction bases: 6. Per germline, CDR1 SQVTM and CDR2 ANQGSEA. CDR3 in DNA: TGCAGCGTTGCGGGAGGGACTAGCGGGGGACAAGAGACCCAGTACTTC. Translating gives CSVAGGTSGGQETQYF.

This chain links TRBV6-6 with TRBJ2-2; 8 nucleotides align to TRBD1. CDR1 is MNHNY, CDR2 SVGAGI, per germline (reference sequence). Trimming removed 0 bases from V and 8 bases from J; junction bases left unmatched: 2. This CDR3 has 14 amino acids. CDR3 residues: CASSYSTGAGELFF. CDR3 sequence (DNA): TGTGCCAGCAGTTACTCGACAGGGGCGGGGGAGCTGTTTTTT.

This chain uses TRBV5-6 with TRBJ1-2; no firm D call. Trimming left V 0 bases short and J 8 bases short, with 20 bases between. Germline V gene sequence: CDR1 SGHDT, CDR2 YYEEEE. The CDR3 is made up of 16 amino acids. CDR3 residues: CASSLDPAGRAGGYTF. As DNA, the CDR3 is TGTGCCAGCAGCTTGGATCCCGCAGGCCGGGCGGGGGGCTACACCTTC.

This sequence joins TRBV7-9 and TRBJ2-2; D is possibly TRBD1 (6 bases). Germline CDR1 SEHNR, CDR2 FQNEAQ (reference sequence). The CDR3 runs to 15 residues. Deletions cut 1 base from V and 6 bases from J, with 12 bases between. This chain's CDR3 is CASSLETGPSGELFF. The CDR3 DNA is TGTGCCAGCAGCTTAGAGACAGGCCCCTCCGGGGAGCTGTTTTTT.

The chain is built from TRBV9 and TRBJ1-4; 8 bases agree with TRBD1. V lost 0 bases and J lost 7; bases outside the gene matches: 11. The CDR3 contains 17 residues. Germline V gene sequence: CDR1 SGDLS, CDR2 YYNGEE. CDR3 in amino acids: CASSVARGDRQFEKLFF. The CDR3 coding sequence is TGTGCCAGCAGCGTAGCTCGGGGGGACAGGCAATTTGAAAAACTGTTTTTT.

The chain couples TRBV18 to TRBJ1-1; D ambiguous. The CDR3 is 14 amino acids. Trimming cost V 3 bases and J 3 bases, with 11 bases left between them. Germline V lookup: CDR1 KGHSH, CDR2 LQKENI. The CDR3 bases are TGTGCCAGCTCACCGGGTCTCGCGGACACTGAAGCTTTCTTT. Translating gives CASSPGLADTEAFF. Based on the CDR3 plus reference TRBV18 and TRBJ1-1, the full variable domain is NAGVMQNPRHLVRRRGQEARLRCSPMKGHSHVYWYRQLPEEGLKFMVYLQKENIIDESGMPKERFSAEFPKEGPSILRIQQVVRGDSAAYFCASSPGLADTEAFFGQGTRLTVV.

The chain is built from TRBV7-8 and TRBJ1-3; 7 nucleotides align to TRBD1. The CDR3 runs to 15 residues. V gave up 3 bases and J gave up 4 bases; unmatched junction bases: 6. CDR1 SGHVS and CDR2 FQNEAQ come from the germline V gene. The CDR3 bases are TGTGCCAGCAGCTTGGCCAGGGGGAGAGGAAACACCATATATTTT. This translates into CASSLARGRGNTIYF.

The chain carries TRBV7-2 and TRBJ2-4; the D gene is possibly TRBD1 (6 bases). Trimming stripped 2 bases from V and 3 bases from J, with 14 bases between. CDR3 length: 16 amino acids. Germline CDR1 reads SGHTA; CDR2 reads FQGNSA. The CDR3 coding sequence is TGTGCCAGCAGCTTACTAGCAGGGGTGAACAAAAACATTCAGTACTTC. It is translated as CASSLLAGVNKNIQYF.

This chain links TRBV4-1 with TRBJ1-1; D might be TRBD1 (5 bases). V was trimmed by 0 bases and J by 3 bases, leaving 14 bases between them. This CDR3 has 16 residues. Germline CDR1 reads MGHRA; CDR2 reads YSYEKL. The CDR3 bases are TGCGCCAGCAGCCAAGACAGGGCATCAACGGACACTGAAGCTTTCTTT. This encodes CASSQDRASTDTEAFF.

The chain couples TRBV30 to TRBJ1-1; TRBD1 agrees at 8 bases. V was pared by 5 bases and J by 10 bases, with 6 bases of the junction left unmatched. This CDR3 region has 11 residues. Germline CDR1 and CDR2: GTSNPN and SVGIG (reference sequence). The CDR3 sequence is CAWSGGGRAFF. DNA of the CDR3: TGTGCCTGGTCAGGGGGCGGTAGAGCTTTCTTT.

The chain has TRBV5-1 and TRBJ1-1, with TRBD1 as a possible D gene (6 bases). This CDR3 is built from 12 residues. The germline gives CDR1 SGHRS, CDR2 YFSETQ. V lost 4 bases and J lost 7, with 11 bases in between. CDR3 nucleotide sequence: TGCGCCAGCAGCCCCCCGGACAGTGAAGCTTTCTTT. This gives the protein CASSPPDSEAFF.

The V call is TRBV27, the J call TRBJ1-1; possible D gene TRBD1, 6 bases. Trimming stripped 5 bases from V and 10 bases from J, with 20 bases between. Germline V gene sequence: CDR1 MNHEY, CDR2 SMNVEV (reference sequence). This CDR3 is 14 amino acids long. The CDR3 loop is CASSQSGGPFTAFF. Written as DNA, the CDR3 is TGTGCCAGCAGTCAATCCGGGGGGCCTTTTACAGCTTTCTTT.

DNA of the CDR3: TGTGCCAGCACCCTAGGGACTAGCGGGGGCGGGGAGCAGTTCTTC. It is translated as CASTLGTSGGGEQFF. The chain combines TRBV27 with TRBJ2-1; the match to TRBD2 covers 14 bases. CDR3 length: 15 amino acids. Trimming removed 7 bases from V and 10 bases from J; junction bases left unmatched: 9. Germline CDR1 reads MNHEY; CDR2 reads SMNVEV (reference sequence).